In its sample, the clone carrying this TCR beta chain was seen a few times. Seattle's enrolled individuals joined amid active infection and were then monitored longitudinally. The sample is drawn from a study of blood T cell repertoires in COVID-19. Overall study: The cDNA or gDNA used as material had been derived from T cells, B-cell-depleted T cells, or PBMCs.

Germline V gene lookup returns CDR1 LGHNA and CDR2 YSLEER. The ends were cut back, 0 bases at V and 4 bases at J, with 18 bases in the middle. This CDR3 is 17 amino acids long. The protocol was immunoSEQ multiplex PCR, while the TCRdb copy is restricted to in-frame clones and leaves out a portion. The sample carries about 160,000 clones, about nine tenths recorded once. This clonotype was obtained from a man under 40 with COVID-19, enrolled during active disease. The chain is built from TRBV4-3 and TRBJ1-1; D is unresolved. The sequenced sample was peripheral blood. CDR3: CASSQDYTGQTFTEAFF. CDR3 nucleotide sequence: TGCGCCAGCAGCCAAGATTATACGGGTCAGACCTTCACTGAAGCTTTCTTT.